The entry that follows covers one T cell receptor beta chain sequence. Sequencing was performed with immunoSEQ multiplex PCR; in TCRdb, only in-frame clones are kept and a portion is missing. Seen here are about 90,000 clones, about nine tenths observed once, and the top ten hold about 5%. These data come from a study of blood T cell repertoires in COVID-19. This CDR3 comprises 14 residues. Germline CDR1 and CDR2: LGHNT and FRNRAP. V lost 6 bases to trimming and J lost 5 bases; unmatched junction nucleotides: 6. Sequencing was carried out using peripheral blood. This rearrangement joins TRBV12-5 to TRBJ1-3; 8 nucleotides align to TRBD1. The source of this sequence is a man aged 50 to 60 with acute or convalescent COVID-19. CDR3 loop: CASGAGGGRNTIYF. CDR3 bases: TGTGCTAGTGGAGCAGGGGGCGGGAGAAACACCATATATTTT.